Below, 28 T cell receptor beta chains from the same sample are listed, as sequenced in a study of T-cell reconstitution after alpha-beta-depleted transplantation in children. Unique molecular identifiers tagged the TCRbeta library. TCRdb passed the PCR reads through MiXCR, listing each CDR3 protein once. The repertoire holds some 590,000 distinct CDR3 sequences, with 10% as singletons. The source material was PBMCs from the stem cell graft donor, sampled from the stem cell graft. Source of these receptors: a human donor who donated a stem cell graft to a child with acute myeloid leukemia.

V gene TRBV7-6 combines with J gene TRBJ2-3, with D possibly matching TRBD2 (5 bases). V lost 1 base, J lost 0 bases, and 11 bases lay in between. CDR1 and CDR2 from the germline V gene are SGHVS and FNYEAQ. The CDR3 covers 16 residues. Here the CDR3 DNA reads TGTGCCAGCAGCTTAGAGGCGGGCCTGAGCACAGATACGCAGTATTTT. It translates to CASSLEAGLSTDTQYF. The full variable domain, rest sourced from reference TRBV7-6 and TRBJ2-3, is GAGVSQSPRYKVTKRGQDVALRCDPISGHVSLYWYRQALGQGPEFLTYFNYEAQQDKSGLPNDRFSAERPEGSISTLTIQRTEQRDSAMYRCASSLEAGLSTDTQYFGPGTRLTVL.

This clonotype has only a few counts. The V call is TRBV15, the J call TRBJ2-1; D call uncertain. The V end lost 1 base, the J end lost 6 bases, and 13 bases lay between the germline ends. There are 15 residues in the CDR3. Germline V gene sequence: CDR1 LNHNV, CDR2 YYDKDF (reference sequence). CDR3 nucleotide sequence: TGTGCCACCAGCAGAGGGTTTGCCCGGAGCAATGAGCAGTTCTTC. Its protein product is CATSRGFARSNEQFF.

This clonotype came up a few times. The chain joins TRBV20-1 to TRBJ2-1, with 8 bases aligning to TRBD2. Germline V gene data show CDR1 as DFQATT and CDR2 as SNEGSKA (reference sequence). The ends lost 5 bases at V and 8 bases at J; junction bases unmatched: 14. The CDR3 contains 15 residues. For the CDR3, the DNA is TGCAGTGCTTCTTCTAGCGGGCTCTACAGCGATGAGCAGTTCTTC. It codes for CSASSSGLYSDEQFF.

This clonotype has a handful of counts. V and J are TRBV7-2 and TRBJ2-2; D remains unclear. The V gene lost 4 bases and the J gene lost 7 bases, with 10 bases spanning the gap. CDR1 and CDR2 from the germline V gene are SGHTA and FQGNSA. This CDR3 spans 13 amino acids. CDR3 in DNA: TGTGCCAGCAGCTCCGGACGGTACGGGGAGCTGTTTTTT. This translates into CASSSGRYGELFF.

The table lists this clonotype with a few counts. The chain is built from TRBV2 and TRBJ2-4; no firm D call. V was shortened by 6 bases and J by 9 bases, with 9 bases between the two germline ends. This CDR3 comprises 11 residues. CDR1 and CDR2 from the germline V gene are SNHLY and FYNNEI. The CDR3 sequence is CASRTLGIQYF. The CDR3 region has the DNA TGTGCCAGCAGAACCCTGGGCATTCAGTACTTC.

This clonotype was seen more than once but under ten times. The chain carries TRBV6-2 or TRBV6-3 and TRBJ2-1; D not certain. The V and J ends lost 2 bases and 5 bases respectively, with 7 bases between them. The germline V gene has CDR1 MNHEY and CDR2 SVGEGT. The CDR3 covers 13 residues. In DNA, the CDR3 is TGTGCCAGCAGTTACAGGCTTAACAATGAGCAGTTCTTC. This codes for CASSYRLNNEQFF.

This chain links TRBV20-1 with TRBJ1-4; D unclear. The CDR3 is 15 residues long. Germline lookup yields CDR1 DFQATT and CDR2 SNEGSKA (reference sequence). The V and J ends lost 6 bases and 3 bases respectively, with 17 bases between them. CDR3 sequence reads: CSAATVSGANEKLFF. The CDR3 coding sequence is TGCAGTGCCGCAACCGTATCAGGTGCTAATGAAAAACTGTTTTTT.

This clonotype was detected only once. The chain combines TRBV19 with TRBJ1-5; a possible D gene is TRBD1 (5 bases). CDR1 and CDR2 from the germline V gene are LNHDA and SQIVND (reference sequence). Trimming left V 6 bases short and J 2 bases short, with 14 bases between. The CDR3 covers 15 residues. The CDR3 region has the DNA TGTGCCAGTAGAGTCAGGGTTGATGGCAATCAGCCCCAGCATTTT. It is translated as CASRVRVDGNQPQHF.

This clonotype was detected ten times or more. The rearrangement uses TRBV4-3 and TRBJ2-7; 7 positions agree with TRBD2. The CDR3 has 14 residues. Germline values: CDR1 LGHNA, CDR2 YSLEER. J lost 4 bases, V lost 2 bases, and 5 bases had no gene match. The CDR3 coding sequence is TGCGCCAGCAGCCAATTGGGGCGGGAGTACGAGCAGTACTTC. This sequence encodes CASSQLGREYEQYF.

This clonotype was detected ten times or more. The chain links TRBV4-3 to TRBJ2-5; the D is unclear. Germline CDR1 and CDR2: LGHNA and YSLEER. CDR3 length: 16 residues. V dropped 1 base and J dropped 1 base, with 13 bases sitting between them. As DNA, the CDR3 is TGCGCCAGCAGCCAAGCGGTAGGATGGCCCCAAGAGACCCAGTACTTC. Amino acid sequence: CASSQAVGWPQETQYF.

This clonotype was seen ten or more times. This chain links TRBV6-1 with TRBJ2-3; TRBD2 aligns across 7 bases. CDR1 and CDR2 (germline): MNHNS, SASEGT. This CDR3 region has 17 residues. V shed 6 bases, J shed 2 bases, and the junction held 14 bases outside the gene matches. The CDR3 region has the DNA TGTGCCAGCAGACCCGGTCGCGGGAGACGGGACACAGATACGCAGTATTTT. Protein sequence: CASRPGRGRRDTDTQYF.

The J gene is TRBJ2-5, the V gene TRBV9, with 8 bases matching TRBD1. This CDR3 spans 15 amino acids. The junction had 6 bases not matched to a gene; V was cut back by 4 bases and J by 1 base. CDR1 is SGDLS, CDR2 YYNGEE, per germline. The CDR3 reads CASSPTGVVQETQYF. CDR3 nucleotide sequence: TGTGCCAGCAGCCCGACAGGGGTGGTCCAAGAGACCCAGTACTTC.

This clonotype was seen ten or more times. The CDR3 DNA reads as TGTGCCAGCAGTGCTTACAGCCAAAACACCGGGGAGCTGTTTTTT. Encoded protein: CASSAYSQNTGELFF. The chain employs TRBV6-1 and TRBJ2-2; D is uncertain. Trimming took 4 bases from V and 2 from J, leaving 11 bases between them. CDR1 and CDR2 (germline): MNHNS, SASEGT. This CDR3 comprises 15 residues.

The chain links TRBV20-1 to TRBJ1-1; 7 bases line up with TRBD1. V shed 3 bases, J shed 1 base, and the junction held 5 bases outside the gene matches. The germline gives CDR1 DFQATT, CDR2 SNEGSKA (reference sequence). The CDR3 is 14 residues long. Here the CDR3 reads CSASWRQGNTEAFF. The CDR3 DNA reads as TGCAGTGCTAGCTGGAGACAGGGGAACACTGAAGCTTTCTTT.

The chain carries TRBV9 and TRBJ2-1; the match to TRBD2 covers 10 bases. Germline lookup yields CDR1 SGDLS and CDR2 YYNGEE. CDR3 size: 14 residues. J gave up 12 bases and V 4 bases, and 10 bases lay outside the gene matches. The CDR3 bases are TGTGCCAGCAGCCTCCTAGCGGGAGTCTCAGCGCAGTTCTTC. Protein sequence: CASSLLAGVSAQFF. Filled out from reference TRBV9 and TRBJ2-1, the complete variable domain reads DSGVTQTPKHLITATGQRVTLRCSPRSGDLSVYWYQQSLDQGLQFLIQYYNGEERAKGNILERFSAQQFPDLHSELNLSSLELGDSALYFCASSLLAGVSAQFFGPGTRLTVL.

The sample holds a few counts of this clonotype. The J gene is TRBJ2-1, the V gene TRBV6-1; D not certain. Germline V gives CDR1 MNHNS, CDR2 SASEGT. Trimming pared 6 bases from V and 6 bases from J, leaving 21 bases between. The CDR3 length is 16 residues. This CDR3 reads CASRRGTGPLSNEQFF. The CDR3 bases are TGTGCCAGCAGGCGCGGCACCGGGCCCTTATCCAATGAGCAGTTCTTC.

This clonotype occurred many times. V and J are TRBV6-4 and TRBJ2-1; 11 bases are shared with TRBD2. This CDR3 has 15 amino acids. Germline V CDR1 and CDR2: MRHNA, SNTAGT. The V segment lost 3 bases and the J segment 7 bases; nucleotides outside the gene matches: 5. CDR3 loop: CASSEETSGSNEQFF. DNA of the CDR3: TGTGCCAGCAGTGAGGAAACTAGCGGGAGTAATGAGCAGTTCTTC.

This clonotype appeared a single time. This may arise from a read error, as a much more abundant clone is one base away. This sequence joins TRBV29-1 and TRBJ1-3, with D maybe TRBD1 (6 bases). The germline CDR1 and CDR2 sequences are SQVTM and ANQGSEA. The CDR3 runs 13 residues. CDR3: CSAGGASGITIYF. The CDR3 DNA sequence: TGCAGCGCTGGGGGGGCCTCTGGAATCACCATATATTTT.

This clonotype was counted ten times or more. The J gene is TRBJ2-2, the V gene TRBV7-2, with TRBD2 identical over 7 bases. Germline CDR1 reads SGHTA; CDR2 reads FQGNSA. The CDR3 is made up of 14 amino acids. The V segment lost 3 bases and the J segment 7 bases; nucleotides outside the gene matches: 5. As DNA, the CDR3 is TGTGCCAGCAGCTTCCGGGTAGCGGGCGGGGAGCTGTTTTTT. It is translated as CASSFRVAGGELFF.

This clonotype showed up just a few times. This sequence joins TRBV20-1 and TRBJ2-1; 7 bases are a match to TRBD1. The length of the CDR3 is 12 residues. CDR1 DFQATT and CDR2 SNEGSKA come from the germline V gene (reference sequence). Losses at the gene ends were 6 bases for V and 10 bases for J; bases not matched to a gene: 9. The CDR3 DNA reads as TGCAGTGCCGCCGGACAGGCAAAAGAGCAGTTCTTC. This translates into CSAAGQAKEQFF.

The DNA for the CDR3 is TGTGCCAGCGGGGTCGGGACAGGGGTTCCCCACGTCCTGACTTTC. Translated: CASGVGTGVPHVLTF. V and J are TRBV2 and TRBJ2-6; 10 bases agree with TRBD1. The V segment lost 8 bases and the J segment 11 bases; nucleotides outside the gene matches: 12. Germline lookup yields CDR1 SNHLY and CDR2 FYNNEI. This CDR3 has 15 amino acids.

This clonotype has a count of ten or more. The V and J genes are TRBV24-1 and TRBJ2-1; D gene unclear. Per germline, CDR1 KGHDR and CDR2 SFDVKD. V was clipped by 1 base and J by 13 bases, with 19 bases between them. This CDR3 comprises 15 residues. The CDR3 DNA sequence: TGTGCCACCAGTGATTTTTCGGTACCACCCCCCTCCCAGTTCTTC. The encoded protein is CATSDFSVPPPSQFF.

This clonotype was seen repeatedly, ten times or more. CDR3 DNA: TGTGCCAGCAGTGTTAGCGGGAGCCAAGAGACCCAGTACTTC. Its translation: CASSVSGSQETQYF. The chain links TRBV25-1 to TRBJ2-5, with TRBD2 matching 9 bases. V was pared by 4 bases and J by 1 base, with 1 base of the junction left unmatched. The CDR3 has 14 amino acids. Germline CDR1 MGHDK, CDR2 SYGVNS.

V usage is TRBV7-2 and J usage is TRBJ2-1, with 14 bases aligning to TRBD2. The CDR3 is made up of 20 amino acids. Trimming removed 6 bases from V and 8 bases from J; junction bases left unmatched: 21. Germline CDR1 is SGHTA and CDR2 is FQGNSA. CDR3 amino acids: CASRHSTGTSGRRRGDEQFF. CDR3 sequence (DNA): TGTGCCAGCAGACACTCTACCGGGACTAGCGGGAGAAGACGTGGCGATGAGCAGTTCTTC. Full variable domain (remainder filled in from reference TRBV7-2 and TRBJ2-1): GAGVSQSPSNKVTEKGKDVELRCDPISGHTALYWYRQSLGQGLEFLIYFQGNSAPDKSGLPSDRFSAERTGGSVSTLTIQRTQQEDSAVYLCASRHSTGTSGRRRGDEQFFGPGTRLTVL.

This clonotype was observed at least ten times. The rearrangement joins TRBV4-3 to TRBJ2-3; D is unresolved. The CDR3 loop spans 15 amino acids. Trimming took 0 bases from V and 5 from J, leaving 12 bases between them. CDR1 is LGHNA, CDR2 YSLEER, per germline. CDR3 residues: CASSQERRRGDTQYF. The CDR3, as DNA: TGCGCCAGCAGCCAAGAAAGACGGCGAGGAGATACGCAGTATTTT.

This clonotype was detected many times. J is TRBJ2-5 and V is TRBV4-2; weak D call: TRBD2 (6 bases). The CDR3 is 18 amino acids. V was trimmed by 0 bases and J by 1 base, leaving 18 bases between them. Germline values: CDR1 LGHNA, CDR2 YNFKEQ. CDR3 DNA: TGTGCCAGCAGCCAAGATTGGAGGGTATTACCCATCCAAGAGACCCAGTACTTC. Amino acid sequence: CASSQDWRVLPIQETQYF.

In this sample, this clonotype turned up a few times. This rearrangement joins TRBV29-1 to TRBJ2-6; perhaps D is TRBD1 or TRBD2 (6 bases each). V was trimmed by 6 bases and J by 4 bases, leaving 13 bases between them. CDR1 SQVTM and CDR2 ANQGSEA come from the germline V gene. CDR3 length: 14 amino acids. The CDR3 reads CSVSGGAGANVLTF. In DNA, the CDR3 is TGCAGCGTGTCCGGGGGCGCCGGGGCCAACGTCCTGACTTTC.

This clonotype was seen many times. This chain links TRBV12-3 or TRBV12-4 with TRBJ2-1, with no clear D. The CDR3 is 13 amino acids. The ends were cut back, 4 bases at V and 6 bases at J, with 10 bases in the middle. CDR3 in amino acids: CASSSQTFNEQFF. The CDR3 bases are TGTGCCAGCAGTTCGCAGACTTTCAATGAGCAGTTCTTC.